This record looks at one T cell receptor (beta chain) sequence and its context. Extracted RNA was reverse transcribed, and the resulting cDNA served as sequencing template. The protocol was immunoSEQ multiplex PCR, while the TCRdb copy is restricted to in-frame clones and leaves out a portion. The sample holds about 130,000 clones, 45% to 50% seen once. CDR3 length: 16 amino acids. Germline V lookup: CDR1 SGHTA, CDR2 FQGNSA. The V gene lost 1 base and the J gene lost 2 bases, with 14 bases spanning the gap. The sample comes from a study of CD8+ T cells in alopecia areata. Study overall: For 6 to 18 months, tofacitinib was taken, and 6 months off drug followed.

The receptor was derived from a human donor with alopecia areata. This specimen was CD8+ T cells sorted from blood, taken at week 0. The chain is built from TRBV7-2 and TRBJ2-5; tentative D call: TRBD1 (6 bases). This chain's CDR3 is CASSLGPGHLQETQYF. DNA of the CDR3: TGTGCCAGCAGCTTAGGACCGGGACATCTACAAGAGACCCAGTACTTC.